This T cell receptor (beta chain) was recovered during a study of T cells after yellow fever vaccination. Study observations and caveats: Bulk-population clonotypes that are abundant could appear as contaminants in FACS-sorted repertoires. Reappearance after the booster was seen for most primary-vaccination clones, at roughly 96% CD4 and 70% to 90% CD8. Although most clonotypes did not, a small share appeared in both CD4 and CD8 compartments.

This clonotype was seen more than once but under ten times. Its antigen is unknown. CDR1 and CDR2 (germline): LGHNA, YNFKEQ. The CDR3 is made up of 17 amino acids. Deletions cut 1 base from V and 3 bases from J, with 16 bases between. UMIs were added to TCR cDNA along with a universal primer site when it was made by 5'RACE template switching. TCRdb re-called the 5' RACE reads with MiXCR, one entry per CDR3 protein. The sample records some 500,000 distinct CDR3 sequences, 13% being singletons. The gene calls are TRBV4-2 and TRBJ1-5; tentatively, D is TRBD1 (6 bases). The source of this sequence is a young man who received the YFV17D yellow fever vaccine. This specimen consisted of PBMCs, obtained on the day of the yellow fever booster vaccination. CDR3 in amino acids: CASSQGGGGGPNQPQHF. In DNA form, the CDR3 reads TGTGCCAGCAGCCAAGGGGGCGGGGGGGGCCCCAATCAGCCCCAGCATTTT.